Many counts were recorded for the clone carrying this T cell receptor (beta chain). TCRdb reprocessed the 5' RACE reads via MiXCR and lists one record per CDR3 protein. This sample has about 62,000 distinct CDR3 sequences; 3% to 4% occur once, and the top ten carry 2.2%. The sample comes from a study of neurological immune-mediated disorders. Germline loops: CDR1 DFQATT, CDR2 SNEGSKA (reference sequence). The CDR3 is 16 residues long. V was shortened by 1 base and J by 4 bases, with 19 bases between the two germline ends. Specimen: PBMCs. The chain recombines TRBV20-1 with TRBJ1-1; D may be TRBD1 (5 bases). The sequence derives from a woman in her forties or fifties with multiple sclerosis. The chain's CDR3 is CSARVGGRAPSTEAFF. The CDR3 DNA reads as TGCAGTGCTAGAGTCGGGGGGAGGGCTCCTTCCACTGAAGCTTTCTTT.